Sequencing of this TCR beta chain was carried out in a study of molecular identifiers for immune sequencing clone quantification. TCRdb independently ran MiXCR on the PCR reads; one entry per CDR3 protein. In the table there are about 640,000 distinct CDR3 sequences, nearly 20% of which are singletons. The germline gives CDR1 LNHDA, CDR2 SQIVND (reference sequence). The ends were cut back, 6 bases at V and 4 bases at J, with 9 bases in the middle. This CDR3 contains 12 residues. Researchers sorted naive CD8 T cells as cells that were CD8+CD4-CCR7+CD45RA+. About this clonotype itself: As the CDR3 is not closed by the conserved phenylalanine or tryptophan, this likely results from a read error.

Sequenced input: naive CD8+ T cells from blood, with Jurkat cell RNA spiked in. Subset here: FACS-sorted CD8+CD4-CCR7+CD45RA+ naive T cells. The V call is TRBV19, the J call TRBJ1-1, with D maybe TRBD1 (5 bases). This TCR came from a human donor in good health. Some libraries in this study had Jurkat cell RNA spiked in. The CDR3 region has the DNA TGTGCCAGTAGCCGGGGCGTCACTGAAGCTTTCTAT. The encoded protein is CASSRGVTEAFY.